The next 29 T cell receptor beta chains were all read from a single sample in a study of T cells in Graves' hyperthyroidism and ophthalmopathy. The CDR3 regions of TCR beta were amplified from RNA transcripts. With the HTBI primer set, the TCR CDR3 went through a first round of RT-PCR. TCRdb reprocessed the multiplex PCR reads via MiXCR and lists one record per CDR3 protein. The repertoire consists of about 350,000 distinct CDR3 sequences, with more than 11% occurring once and the leading ten covering roughly 24%. Sample: blood. The receptors were gathered from a young woman with Graves' hyperthyroidism.

This clonotype was counted only a few times. The CDR3 coding sequence is TGCAGTGCTAGAGCCCCAATGGACAGCTCTGGAAACACCATATATTTT. This translates into CSARAPMDSSGNTIYF. This chain joins TRBV20-1 and TRBJ1-3; a weak D match, TRBD1 (6 bases). V was clipped by 1 base and J by 0 bases, with 13 bases between them. The CDR3 totals 16 residues. Germline CDR1 is DFQATT and CDR2 is SNEGSKA (reference sequence).

This clonotype was observed many times. The V gene is TRBV27, the J gene TRBJ2-1; 7 bases fit TRBD1. J lost 8 bases, V lost 0 bases, and 10 bases had no gene match. Germline-derived CDR1 and CDR2 are MNHEY and SMNVEV (reference sequence). This CDR3 spans 16 amino acids. In DNA, the CDR3 is TGTGCCAGCAGTTTATCTCCTAGCTTCCAGGGGGATGAGCAGTTCTTC. Translated: CASSLSPSFQGDEQFF.

This clonotype was recorded a few times. The J gene is TRBJ2-2, the V gene TRBV7-3, with 8 positions matching TRBD2. The V gene end was trimmed by 1 base and the J gene end by 3 bases; junction bases not matched to a gene: 7. The CDR3 is 17 residues long. Germline V CDR1 and CDR2: SGHTA, FQGTGA. The CDR3: CASSLSLSGGDTGELFF. The CDR3 region has the DNA TGTGCCAGCAGCTTAAGCTTGTCGGGAGGGGACACCGGGGAGCTGTTTTTT.

Remarks on this clonotype: Given a much more abundant clone one base away, this may be a read error. This chain connects TRBV11-1 to TRBJ1-1; D perhaps matches TRBD1 (5 bases). Germline lookup yields CDR1 SGHAT and CDR2 FQDESV (reference sequence). The CDR3 is made up of 14 amino acids. V shed 5 bases and J shed 11 bases, with 21 bases lying between them. CDR3 in DNA: TGTGCCAGCAGCCCGTATACCCCTCCATACAGGGCTTTCTTT. As protein: CASSPYTPPYRAFF.

This clonotype was recorded at least ten times. The chain carries TRBV6-1 and TRBJ2-5; possibly TRBD2 for D (5 bases). Germline CDR1 reads MNHNS; CDR2 reads SASEGT. This CDR3 is built from 15 residues. Trimming left V 5 bases short and J 5 bases short, with 18 bases between. The CDR3 loop is CASSQGREGWETQYF. As DNA, the CDR3 is TGTGCCAGCAGTCAAGGACGCGAGGGCTGGGAGACCCAGTACTTC.

As concerns this clonotype: Possible read error: a much larger clone is one base away. The chain recombines TRBV12-3 or TRBV12-4 with TRBJ2-2; TRBD2 is a possible D gene (6 bases). This CDR3 region has 17 residues. The CDR3 nucleotides read TGTGCCAGCAGTTTAGCGCGAACAGGCGGGACTGACGGGGAGATGTTTTTT. Translated, it gives CASSLARTGGTDGEMFF.

This clonotype was picked up many times. The gene calls are TRBV20-1 and TRBJ2-7; tentative D call: TRBD2 (6 bases). CDR3 length equals 14 residues. Trimming removed 6 bases from V and 6 bases from J, with 21 bases in between. Germline assignment: CDR1 DFQATT and CDR2 SNEGSKA (reference sequence). The chain's CDR3 is CSAHRDSPAGEQYF. The CDR3 nucleotides read TGCAGTGCGCACCGGGACTCCCCCGCAGGCGAGCAGTACTTC.

There are many counts of this clonotype. V usage is TRBV7-8 and J usage is TRBJ1-1, with TRBD1 matching over 8 bases. This CDR3 comprises 13 residues. V lost 5 bases and J lost 8; bases outside the gene matches: 7. Germline V lookup: CDR1 SGHVS, CDR2 FQNEAQ. CDR3 DNA sequence: TGTGCCAGCAGCGCTGGGGCAGGGGGCGAAGCTTTCTTT. Its translation: CASSAGAGGEAFF. The variable domain in full, completed from reference TRBV7-8 and TRBJ1-1, reads GAGVSQSPRYKVAKRGQDVALRCDPISGHVSLFWYQQALGQGPEFLTYFQNEAQLDKSGLPSDRFFAERPEGSVSTLKIQRTQQEDSAVYLCASSAGAGGEAFFGQGTRLTVV.

V is TRBV7-2 and J is TRBJ2-7; 10 bases match TRBD2. Germline loops: CDR1 SGHTA, CDR2 FQGNSA. J gave up 5 bases and V 4 bases, and 5 bases lay outside the gene matches. This CDR3 spans 14 amino acids. The CDR3 nucleotides read TGTGCCAGCAGCTCGCCTAGCGGGAGTAACGAGCAGTACTTC. Its translation: CASSSPSGSNEQYF. The full variable domain, with the rest looked up from reference TRBV7-2 and TRBJ2-7, is GAGVSQSPSNKVTEKGKDVELRCDPISGHTALYWYRQSLGQGLEFLIYFQGNSAPDKSGLPSDRFSAERTGGSVSTLTIQRTQQEDSAVYLCASSSPSGSNEQYFGPGTRLTVT.

This clonotype was seen many times. The V call is TRBV10-2, the J call TRBJ2-4; 10 positions match TRBD2. The CDR3 has 14 residues. With 5 bases clipped from V and 8 bases from J, the junction kept 6 bases outside the gene matches. Germline CDR1 and CDR2: WSHSY and SAAADI. CDR3 region: CASSFSGRWDIQYF. CDR3 nucleotides: TGCGCCAGCAGTTTTAGCGGGAGGTGGGACATTCAGTACTTC.

This clonotype was picked up many times. This chain joins TRBV11-2 and TRBJ2-5; 8 bases match TRBD2. Germline assignment: CDR1 SGHAT and CDR2 FQNNGV. This CDR3 has 16 amino acids. V gave up 1 base and J gave up 0 bases; unmatched junction bases: 4. The CDR3 loop is CASSLGAGGNQETQYF. For the CDR3, the DNA is TGTGCCAGCAGCTTAGGGGCGGGGGGCAACCAAGAGACCCAGTACTTC.

The rearrangement uses TRBV6-5 and TRBJ1-2; D is possibly TRBD1 (6 bases). Trimming stripped 5 bases from V and 7 bases from J, with 17 bases between. Germline assignment: CDR1 MNHEY and CDR2 SVGAGI. The CDR3 covers 14 residues. In DNA form, the CDR3 reads TGTGCCAGCAGTCACGATTCGGGGGGCTTTGGCTACACCTTC. Residues: CASSHDSGGFGYTF.

This clonotype was seen at least ten times. The genes are TRBV7-2 and TRBJ2-4; 8 nucleotides match TRBD2. Germline V gene sequence: CDR1 SGHTA, CDR2 FQGNSA. J was trimmed by 8 bases and V by 1 base; bases with no gene match: 4. This CDR3 is 14 amino acids long. The CDR3, as DNA: TGTGCCAGCAGCTTAGTGGGACTAGGTGACATTCAGTACTTC. This codes for CASSLVGLGDIQYF.

The chain uses TRBV20-1 and TRBJ1-5; D is possibly TRBD1 (6 bases). This CDR3 has 14 residues. Germline assignment: CDR1 DFQATT and CDR2 SNEGSKA (reference sequence). Between the trimmed V and J ends, which lost 5 bases and 7 bases, there was a span of 18 bases. CDR3 region: CSAQGSRGSQPQHF. In DNA, the CDR3 is TGCAGTGCTCAGGGGTCAAGGGGGTCCCAGCCCCAGCATTTT.

This clonotype was observed a few times. This rearrangement joins TRBV11-2 to TRBJ2-5; tentatively, D is TRBD1 (7 bases). V was cut by 8 bases and J by 4 bases, with 26 bases left in between. The germline V gene encodes CDR1 SGHAT and CDR2 FQNNGV. This CDR3 is 17 amino acids long. In DNA, the CDR3 is TGTGCCAGCTCACCAACGCGGGACAGAGGTTTATTAGAGACCCAGTACTTC. Translation: CASSPTRDRGLLETQYF.

In its sample, this clonotype was seen many times. The junction does not match germline at one end; this may be a read error. The genes are TRBV27 and TRBJ2-3; D may be TRBD1 (5 bases). Per the germline V gene, CDR1 is MNHEY and CDR2 is SMNVEV (reference sequence). This CDR3 comprises 15 residues. CDR3 sequence: CASGYRGSRTGTQYF. For the CDR3, the DNA is TGTGCCAGCGGTTATAGGGGATCACGCACAGGTACGCAGTATTTT.

This clonotype was seen a handful of times. The rearrangement links TRBV9 to TRBJ2-2; D perhaps matches TRBD2 (7 bases). V lost 0 bases, J lost 4 bases, and 19 bases lay in between. The CDR3 sequence is 18 residues long. Germline CDR1 is SGDLS and CDR2 is YYNGEE. The CDR3, as DNA: TGTGCCAGCAGCGTAGGTCTTTGGGGGCGGGAGTTCACCGGGGAGCTGTTTTTT. Encoded protein: CASSVGLWGREFTGELFF.

The chain is built from TRBV7-9 and TRBJ2-6; TRBD2 aligns across 12 bases. The CDR3 totals 19 residues. Germline V gives CDR1 SEHNR, CDR2 FQNEAQ (reference sequence). V was clipped by 2 bases and J by 0 bases; unmatched bases: 5. The CDR3 coding sequence is TGTGCCAGCAGCTTAAGAGGACTAGCGGGGTTCTCTGGGGCCAACGTCCTGACTTTC. As protein: CASSLRGLAGFSGANVLTF.

Many counts were recorded for this clonotype. The chain employs TRBV27 and TRBJ2-7, with TRBD2 matching over 7 bases. The CDR3 consists of 18 residues. Germline CDR1 reads MNHEY; CDR2 reads SMNVEV (reference sequence). Trimming cost V 2 bases and J 3 bases; bases outside gene matches: 16. The CDR3 sequence is CASSLRGDSPGRGYEQYF. CDR3 nucleotides: TGTGCCAGCAGTTTAAGGGGTGACAGTCCGGGGAGGGGCTACGAGCAGTACTTC.

The chain uses TRBV28 and TRBJ2-2; no reliable D call. Germline CDR1 and CDR2: MDHEN and SYDVKM. The length of the CDR3 is 14 residues. V lost 6 bases and J lost 4, with 12 bases in between. The CDR3 bases are TGTGCCAGCAGCCACGCACTTCCCACCGGGGAGCTGTTTTTT. It specifies CASSHALPTGELFF.

The chain recombines TRBV3-1 with TRBJ2-7, with D tentatively TRBD2 (5 bases). V was cut by 4 bases and J by 1 base, with 11 bases left in between. CDR3 size: 14 residues. CDR1 is LGHDT, CDR2 YNNKEL, per germline (reference sequence). The chain's CDR3 is CASSRHRDSYEQYF. In DNA, the CDR3 is TGTGCCAGCAGCCGCCATCGGGATTCCTACGAGCAGTACTTC.

The chain uses TRBV20-1 and TRBJ2-7, with D unclear. The length of the CDR3 is 16 residues. V was cut by 0 bases and J by 5 bases, with 20 bases left in between. The germline CDR1 and CDR2 sequences are DFQATT and SNEGSKA (reference sequence). The DNA for the CDR3 is TGCAGTGCTAGAGATGGGCGAGATCGAAAGGGCAACGAGCAGTACTTC. Its protein product is CSARDGRDRKGNEQYF.

The chain has TRBV6-1 and TRBJ2-2; D gene uncertain. The CDR3 contains 15 residues. Germline-derived CDR1 and CDR2 are MNHNS and SASEGT. V gave up 6 bases and J gave up 4 bases, with 15 bases separating them. The CDR3 protein is CASSLRWPGTGELFF. The DNA of the CDR3 is TGTGCCAGCAGCCTCCGTTGGCCGGGCACCGGGGAGCTGTTTTTT.

The chain carries TRBV6-1 and TRBJ1-2, with D possibly TRBD1 on 5 matching bases. Germline V gives CDR1 MNHNS, CDR2 SASEGT. This CDR3 comprises 12 residues. V was trimmed by 6 bases and J by 10 bases, leaving 15 bases between them. CDR3 in DNA: TGTGCCAGCAGCGTAGGCCGGGGGAACTACACCTTC. Protein: CASSVGRGNYTF.

There are many counts of this clonotype. The chain links TRBV2 to TRBJ2-1; weak D call: TRBD1 (9 bases). V dropped 8 bases and J dropped 8 bases, with 25 bases sitting between them. The V gene's germline CDR1 is SNHLY and CDR2 FYNNEI. CDR3 length: 16 amino acids. The CDR3 loop is CASWTGVSGNSHEQFF. DNA for the CDR3: TGTGCCAGCTGGACAGGGGTTAGCGGGAACTCCCATGAGCAGTTCTTC.

This clonotype was counted ten times or more. The J gene is TRBJ2-2, the V gene TRBV7-3; D ambiguous. Trimming removed 4 bases from V and 3 bases from J, with 3 bases in between. This CDR3 contains 12 residues. CDR1 is SGHTA and CDR2 is FQGTGA in the germline V gene. The CDR3 nucleotides are TGTGCCAGCAGCTCCTACACCGGGGAGCTGTTTTTT. Translation gives CASSSYTGELFF.

This clonotype was counted a few times. V and J are TRBV20-1 and TRBJ2-3; 9 nucleotides line up with TRBD2. The CDR3 contains 16 residues. The J segment lost 2 bases and the V segment lost 0 bases, leaving 6 bases of the junction unmatched. The germline V gene has CDR1 DFQATT and CDR2 SNEGSKA (reference sequence). As DNA, the CDR3 is TGCAGTGCTAGAGAGCCTAGCGGGAAGCTCACAGATACGCAGTATTTT. Protein product: CSAREPSGKLTDTQYF.

This clonotype has only a few counts. This chain links TRBV10-3 with TRBJ2-7, with TRBD2 matching over 7 bases. V shed 7 bases, J shed 0 bases, and the junction held 3 bases outside the gene matches. CDR1 and CDR2 from the germline V gene are ENHRY and SYGVKD. This CDR3 is built from 13 residues. The CDR3 loop reads CAIKRDLSYEQYF. CDR3 nucleotides: TGTGCCATCAAGCGGGACCTCTCCTACGAGCAGTACTTC.

This clonotype was observed many times. V gene TRBV7-2 combines with J gene TRBJ1-2; D is ambiguous. The germline CDR1 and CDR2 sequences are SGHTA and FQGNSA. V was shortened by 5 bases and J by 8 bases, with 18 bases between the two germline ends. The CDR3 is 14 residues long. The CDR3 DNA reads as TGTGCCAGCAGCACCAAACGGACTGCCGCCGGCTACACCTTC. Amino acid sequence: CASSTKRTAAGYTF.